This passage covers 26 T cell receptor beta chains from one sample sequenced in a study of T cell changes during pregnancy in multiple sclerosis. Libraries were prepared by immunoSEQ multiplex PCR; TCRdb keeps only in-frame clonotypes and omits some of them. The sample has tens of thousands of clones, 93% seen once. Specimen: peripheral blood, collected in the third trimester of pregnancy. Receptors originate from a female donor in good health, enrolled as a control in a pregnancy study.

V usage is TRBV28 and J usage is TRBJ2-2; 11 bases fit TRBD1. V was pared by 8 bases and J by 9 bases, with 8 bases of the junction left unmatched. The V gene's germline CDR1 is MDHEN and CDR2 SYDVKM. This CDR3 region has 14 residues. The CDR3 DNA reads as TGTGCCAGCCGAATGGGACAGGGGGGTCGGGAGCTGTTTTTT. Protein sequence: CASRMGQGGRELFF.

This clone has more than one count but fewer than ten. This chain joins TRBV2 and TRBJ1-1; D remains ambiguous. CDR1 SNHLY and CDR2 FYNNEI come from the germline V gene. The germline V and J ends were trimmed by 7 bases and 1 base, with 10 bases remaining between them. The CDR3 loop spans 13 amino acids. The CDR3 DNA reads TGTGCCAGCACGGGATGGGCGAACACTGAAGCTTTCTTT. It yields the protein CASTGWANTEAFF.

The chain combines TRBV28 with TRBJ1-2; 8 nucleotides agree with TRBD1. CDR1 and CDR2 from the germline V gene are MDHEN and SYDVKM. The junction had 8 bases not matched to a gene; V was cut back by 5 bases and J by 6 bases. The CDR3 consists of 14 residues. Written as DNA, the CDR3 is TGTGCCAGCAGTACGACAGGGGCGCTCAATGGCTACACCTTC. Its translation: CASSTTGALNGYTF.

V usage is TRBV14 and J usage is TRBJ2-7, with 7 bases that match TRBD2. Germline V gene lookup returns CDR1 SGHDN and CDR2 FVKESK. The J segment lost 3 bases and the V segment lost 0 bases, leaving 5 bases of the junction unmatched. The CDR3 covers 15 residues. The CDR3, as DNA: TGTGCCAGCAGCCAAGATCGGCGCGGGAGCTACGAGCAGTACTTC. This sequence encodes CASSQDRRGSYEQYF. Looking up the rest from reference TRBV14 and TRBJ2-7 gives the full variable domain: EAGVTQFPSHSVIEKGQTVTLRCDPISGHDNLYWYRRVMGKEIKFLLHFVKESKQDESGMPNNRFLAERTGGTYSTLKVQPAELEDSGVYFCASSQDRRGSYEQYFGPGTRLTVT.

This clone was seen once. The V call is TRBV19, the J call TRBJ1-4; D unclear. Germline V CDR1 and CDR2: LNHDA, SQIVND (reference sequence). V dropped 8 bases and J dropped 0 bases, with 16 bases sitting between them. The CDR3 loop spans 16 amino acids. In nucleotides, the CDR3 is TGTGCCAGTGCTTTAAGACACCTCTCAACTAATGAAAAACTGTTTTTT. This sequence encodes CASALRHLSTNEKLFF.

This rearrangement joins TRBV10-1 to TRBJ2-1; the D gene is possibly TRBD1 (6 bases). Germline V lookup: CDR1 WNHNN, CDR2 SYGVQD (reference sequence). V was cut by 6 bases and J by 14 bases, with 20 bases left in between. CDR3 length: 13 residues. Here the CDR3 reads CASSQRTDIKEFF. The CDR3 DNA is TGCGCCAGCAGCCAACGGACAGACATCAAGGAGTTCTTC.

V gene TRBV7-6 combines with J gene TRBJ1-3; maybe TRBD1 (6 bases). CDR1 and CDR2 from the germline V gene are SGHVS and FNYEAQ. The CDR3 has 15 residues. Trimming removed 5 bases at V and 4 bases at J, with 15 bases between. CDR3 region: CASSLMSGTGNTIYF. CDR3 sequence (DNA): TGTGCCAGCAGCCTAATGTCCGGGACAGGAAACACCATATATTTT.

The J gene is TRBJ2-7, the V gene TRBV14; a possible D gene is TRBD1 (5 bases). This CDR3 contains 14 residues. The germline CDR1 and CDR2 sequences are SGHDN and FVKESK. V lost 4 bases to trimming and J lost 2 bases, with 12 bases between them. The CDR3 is CASSLSHRPYEQYF. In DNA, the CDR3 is TGTGCCAGCAGCCTAAGTCACAGGCCCTACGAGCAGTACTTC.

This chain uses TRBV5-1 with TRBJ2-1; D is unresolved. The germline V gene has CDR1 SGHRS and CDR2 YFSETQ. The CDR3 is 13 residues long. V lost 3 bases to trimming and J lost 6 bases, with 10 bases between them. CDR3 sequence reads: CASSSSPGNEQFF. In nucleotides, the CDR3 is TGCGCCAGCAGCTCCTCTCCGGGCAATGAGCAGTTCTTC. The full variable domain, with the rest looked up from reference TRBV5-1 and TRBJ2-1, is KAGVTQTPRYLIKTRGQQVTLSCSPISGHRSVSWYQQTPGQGLQFLFEYFSETQRNKGNFPGRFSGRQFSNSRSEMNVSTLELGDSALYLCASSSSPGNEQFFGPGTRLTVL.

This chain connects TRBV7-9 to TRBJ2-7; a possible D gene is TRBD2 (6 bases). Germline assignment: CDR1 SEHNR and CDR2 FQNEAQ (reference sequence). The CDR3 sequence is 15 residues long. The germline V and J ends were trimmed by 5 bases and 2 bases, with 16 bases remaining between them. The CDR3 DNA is TGTGCCAGCAGCCCCCCCGGGACTCCCACCTACGAGCAGTACTTC. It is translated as CASSPPGTPTYEQYF.

In DNA form, the CDR3 reads TGTGCCAGCAGCCCGGACAGCGGCAATCAGCCCCAGCATTTT. Translating it yields CASSPDSGNQPQHF. The chain joins TRBV7-2 to TRBJ1-5; possible D gene TRBD1, 6 bases. V was cut by 5 bases and J by 2 bases, with 10 bases left in between. CDR3 size: 14 residues. CDR1 and CDR2 from the germline V gene are SGHTA and FQGNSA.

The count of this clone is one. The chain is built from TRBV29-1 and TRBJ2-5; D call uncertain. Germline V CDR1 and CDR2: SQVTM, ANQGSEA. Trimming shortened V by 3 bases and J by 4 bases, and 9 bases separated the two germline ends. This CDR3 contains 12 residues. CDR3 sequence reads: CSVESGTETQYF. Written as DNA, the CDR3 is TGCAGCGTTGAGTCAGGTACAGAGACCCAGTACTTC.

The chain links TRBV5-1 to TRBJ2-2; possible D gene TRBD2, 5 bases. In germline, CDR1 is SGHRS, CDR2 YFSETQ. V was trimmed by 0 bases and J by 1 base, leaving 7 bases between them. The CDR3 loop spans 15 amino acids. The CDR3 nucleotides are TGCGCCAGCAGCTTGGGCGGGCAGAACACCGGGGAGCTGTTTTTT. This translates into CASSLGGQNTGELFF.

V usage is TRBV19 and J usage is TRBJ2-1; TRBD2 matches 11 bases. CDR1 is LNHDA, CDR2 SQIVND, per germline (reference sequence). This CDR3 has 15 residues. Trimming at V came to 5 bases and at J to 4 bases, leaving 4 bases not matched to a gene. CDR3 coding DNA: TGTGCCAGTAGTTTAGCGGGAGGGCCTTACAATGAGCAGTTCTTC. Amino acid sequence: CASSLAGGPYNEQFF. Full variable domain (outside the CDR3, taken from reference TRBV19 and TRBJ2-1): DGGITQSPKYLFRKEGQNVTLSCEQNLNHDAMYWYRQDPGQGLRLIYYSQIVNDFQKGDIAEGYSVSREKKESFPLTVTSAQKNPTAFYLCASSLAGGPYNEQFFGPGTRLTVL.

This chain's CDR3 is CASSLGTSGIQETQYF. CDR3 DNA: TGTGCCAGCAGTTTGGGTACCAGCGGGATTCAAGAGACCCAGTACTTC. V usage is TRBV28 and J usage is TRBJ2-5, with TRBD2 matching over 7 bases. V was pared by 3 bases and J by 2 bases, with 9 bases of the junction left unmatched. The CDR3 runs 16 residues. Per the germline V gene, CDR1 is MDHEN and CDR2 is SYDVKM.

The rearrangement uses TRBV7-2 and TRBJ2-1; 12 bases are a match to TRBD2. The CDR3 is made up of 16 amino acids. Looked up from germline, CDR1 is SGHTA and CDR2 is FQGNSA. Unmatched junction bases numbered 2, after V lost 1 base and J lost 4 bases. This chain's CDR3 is CASSLVGTSGYNEQFF. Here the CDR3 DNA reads TGTGCCAGCAGCTTAGTTGGGACTAGCGGGTACAATGAGCAGTTCTTC.

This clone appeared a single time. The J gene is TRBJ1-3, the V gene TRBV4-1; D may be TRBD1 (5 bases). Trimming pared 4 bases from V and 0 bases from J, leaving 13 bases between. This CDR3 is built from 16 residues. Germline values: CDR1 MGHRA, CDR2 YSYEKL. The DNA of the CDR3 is TGCGCCAGCAGCCGAACCGGGACTCCCTCTGGAAACACCATATATTTT. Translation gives CASSRTGTPSGNTIYF.

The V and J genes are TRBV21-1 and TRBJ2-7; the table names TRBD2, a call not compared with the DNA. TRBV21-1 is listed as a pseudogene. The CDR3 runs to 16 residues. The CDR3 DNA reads TGTGCCAGCCGGACTAGCGGGAGGCCCTCTTCCTACGAGCAGTACTTC. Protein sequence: CASRTSGRPSSYEQYF.

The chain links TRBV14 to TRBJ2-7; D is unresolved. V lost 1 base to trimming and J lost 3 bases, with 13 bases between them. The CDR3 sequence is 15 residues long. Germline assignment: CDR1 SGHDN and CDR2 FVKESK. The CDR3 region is CASSQGTDPDYEQYF. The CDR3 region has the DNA TGTGCCAGCAGCCAAGGTACAGACCCGGACTACGAGCAGTACTTC.

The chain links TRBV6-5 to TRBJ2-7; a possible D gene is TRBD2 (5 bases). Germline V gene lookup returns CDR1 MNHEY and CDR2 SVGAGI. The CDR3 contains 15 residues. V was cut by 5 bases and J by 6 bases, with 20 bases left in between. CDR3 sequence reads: CASSPDSSLHPEQYF. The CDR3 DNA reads TGTGCCAGCAGTCCGGACTCCTCCCTCCACCCCGAGCAGTACTTC.

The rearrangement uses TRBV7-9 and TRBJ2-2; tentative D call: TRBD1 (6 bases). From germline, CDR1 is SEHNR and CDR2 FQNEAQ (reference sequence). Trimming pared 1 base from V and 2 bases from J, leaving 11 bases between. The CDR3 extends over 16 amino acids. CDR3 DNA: TGTGCCAGCAGCTTAGGGGCGGACAGCAACACCGGGGAGCTGTTTTTT. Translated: CASSLGADSNTGELFF.

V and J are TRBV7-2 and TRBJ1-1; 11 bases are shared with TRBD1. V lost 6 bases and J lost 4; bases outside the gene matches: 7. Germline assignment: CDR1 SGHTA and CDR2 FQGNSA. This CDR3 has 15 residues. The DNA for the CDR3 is TGTGCCAGCAGATCTCCCGGACAGGGGGCCACTGAAGCTTTCTTT. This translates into CASRSPGQGATEAFF.

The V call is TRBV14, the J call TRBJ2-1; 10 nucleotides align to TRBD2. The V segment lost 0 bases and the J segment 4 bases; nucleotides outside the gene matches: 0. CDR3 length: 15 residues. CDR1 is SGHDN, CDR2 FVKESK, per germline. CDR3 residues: CASSQELAGYNEQFF. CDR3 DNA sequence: TGTGCCAGCAGCCAAGAACTAGCGGGATACAATGAGCAGTTCTTC. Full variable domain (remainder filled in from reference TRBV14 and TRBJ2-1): EAGVTQFPSHSVIEKGQTVTLRCDPISGHDNLYWYRRVMGKEIKFLLHFVKESKQDESGMPNNRFLAERTGGTYSTLKVQPAELEDSGVYFCASSQELAGYNEQFFGPGTRLTVL.

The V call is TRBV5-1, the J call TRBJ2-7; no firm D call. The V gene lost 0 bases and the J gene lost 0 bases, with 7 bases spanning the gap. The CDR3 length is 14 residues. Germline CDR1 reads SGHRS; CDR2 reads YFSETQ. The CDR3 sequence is CASSLDRSSYEQYF. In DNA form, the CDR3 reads TGCGCCAGCAGCTTGGACCGGAGCTCCTACGAGCAGTACTTC. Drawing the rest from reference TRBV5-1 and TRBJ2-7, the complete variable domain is KAGVTQTPRYLIKTRGQQVTLSCSPISGHRSVSWYQQTPGQGLQFLFEYFSETQRNKGNFPGRFSGRQFSNSRSEMNVSTLELGDSALYLCASSLDRSSYEQYFGPGTRLTVT.

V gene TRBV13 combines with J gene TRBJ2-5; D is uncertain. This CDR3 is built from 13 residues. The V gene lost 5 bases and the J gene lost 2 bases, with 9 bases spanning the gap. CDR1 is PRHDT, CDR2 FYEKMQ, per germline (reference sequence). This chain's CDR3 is CASSPSPQETQYF. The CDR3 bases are TGTGCCAGCAGCCCGAGTCCACAAGAGACCCAGTACTTC.

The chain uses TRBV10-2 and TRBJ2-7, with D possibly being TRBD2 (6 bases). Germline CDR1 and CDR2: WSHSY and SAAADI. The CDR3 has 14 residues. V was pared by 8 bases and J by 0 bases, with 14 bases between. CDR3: CASARRESSYEQYF. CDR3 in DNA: TGCGCCAGCGCAAGGAGGGAAAGCTCCTACGAGCAGTACTTC.